The text below deals with one TCR beta chain. Profiling relied on immunoSEQ multiplex PCR, and the TCRdb table lists in-frame clones only, not all of them. The table records a few hundred thousand clones, about nine tenths of them present only once. The sample comes from a study of blood T cell repertoires in COVID-19. The wider study: Sites across the United States, Italy and Spain contributed samples from acute and convalescent COVID-19. The analysed material was cDNA or gDNA that came from T cells, B-cell-depleted T cells, or PBMCs.

Ages ranged from roughly 18 to 100 years, with residence in 20 to 30 US areas. Each exposed participant met a COVID-19 case in the 2 weeks preceding study entry. This receptor was identified in a woman in her twenties or thirties who had been exposed to COVID-19. Sequencing was carried out using PBMCs or T cells enriched from blood (not recorded which).

CDR3 amino acids: CASSARTGTPEQFF. The DNA of the CDR3 is TGTGCCAGCAGCGCCCGTACCGGGACTCCAGAGCAGTTCTTC. The chain couples TRBV9 to TRBJ2-1; TRBD2 might be the D (6 bases). The V gene lost 3 bases and the J gene lost 10 bases, with 17 bases spanning the gap. The CDR3 sequence is 14 residues long. Germline CDR1 reads SGDLS; CDR2 reads YYNGEE.